This entry is about one TCR beta chain. The V gene lost 3 bases and the J gene lost 0 bases, with 12 bases spanning the gap. The CDR3 extends over 16 amino acids. Looked up from germline, CDR1 is LNHDA and CDR2 is SQIVND (reference sequence). This entry belongs to a study of blood T cell repertoires in COVID-19. Those enrolled in Seattle joined during active infection and were followed longitudinally afterward. Original methodology: It was from reference gene primer amplification that nucleated cell counts were estimated. Some clones are missing from TCRdb's copy, which holds only in-frame ones; the method was immunoSEQ multiplex PCR. For V, J and clone size, that table is used; D and trimming come from the DNA. The sample holds fewer than 250,000 clones, 82% seen once.

The TCR comes from a woman aged 55-70 years with COVID-19, enrolled during active disease. The sample consisted of peripheral blood. V gene TRBV19 combines with J gene TRBJ1-5; D uncertain. CDR3 nucleotides: TGTGCCAGTAGTATCCCTTCCGGGAATAGCAATCAGCCCCAGCATTTT. This translates into CASSIPSGNSNQPQHF.